These T cell receptor beta chains were read from a single sample in a study of blood T cell repertoires in COVID-19. Assay: immunoSEQ multiplex PCR; the TCRdb copy retains only in-frame clones and omits some. Of 150,000 to 200,000 clones in the sample, almost 80% were seen once. What was sequenced was PBMCs or T cells enriched from blood (not recorded which). All receptors come from a woman in her forties or fifties who had recovered from COVID-19. Each CDR3 is given with its conserved first and last residue. A D gene is named only where the DNA matches it firmly. Size values are once, few and many counts, or a class for expanded clones, and some rows have none.

V gene	D gene	clone size	J gene	CDR3 DNA	CDR3 protein
TRBV7-2	NA	NA	TRBJ1-6	TGTGCCAGCAGGGCCGGACACCCTAATTCACCCCTCCACTTT	CASRAGHPNSPLHF
TRBV6-1	TRBD1	once	TRBJ1-5	TGTGCCAGCAGTGAACCTGGGACAGCAAATCAGCCCCAGCATTTT	CASSEPGTANQPQHF
TRBV5-1	TRBD1	NA	TRBJ2-1	TGCGCCAGCAGTCCGGGACAGGGGTGGAATGAGCAGTTCTTC	CASSPGQGWNEQFF
TRBV4-1	NA	NA	TRBJ2-3	TGCGCCAGCAGCCCCCAGGGCAGTCGAAGCACAGATACGCAGTATTTT	CASSPQGSRSTDTQYF
TRBV4-1	NA	NA	TRBJ1-1	TGCGCCAGCACCCGTGAAGCTTTCTTT	CASTREAFF
TRBV2	TRBD2	NA	TRBJ2-1	TGTGCCAGCATCGCCCGGGGGGACTACTACAATGAGCAGTTCTTC	CASIARGDYYNEQFF
TRBV3-1/TRBV3-2	NA	NA	TRBJ2-7	TGTGCCAGCAGCCAAGTCAATAGAATGGGGCCGGGACATCACTACGAGCAGTACTTC	CASSQVNRMGPGHHYEQYF
TRBV14	TRBD1	few	TRBJ2-2	TGTGCCAGCAGCCACTACCGGGACAGACTAAAAACCGGGGAGCTGTTTTTT	CASSHYRDRLKTGELFF
TRBV6-1	NA	NA	TRBJ1-1	TGTGCCAGCAGTGAGCTGACGGGAAACACTGAAGCTTTCTTT	CASSELTGNTEAFF
TRBV10-3	NA	few	TRBJ1-2	TGTGCCATCAGTGAGTCGATCGTCAGGGCGGGGCGAGAGGGCTACACCTTC	CAISESIVRAGREGYTF
TRBV5-1	TRBD2	NA	TRBJ2-1	TGCGCCAGCACAGCGGGAGTAGTTTCGAATGAGCAGTTCTTC	CASTAGVVSNEQFF
TRBV9	NA	many	TRBJ2-5	TGTGCCAGCAGCGGCGGGGGCAGGGAGATGGAGACCCAGTACTTC	CASSGGGREMETQYF
TRBV10-2	TRBD2	once	TRBJ2-7	TGCGCCAGCAACCCCCTAGCGGGCGTTTCCTACGAGCAGTACTTC	CASNPLAGVSYEQYF
TRBV7-9	NA	NA	TRBJ2-1	TGTGCCAGCAGCTTAGGGCGGAGCGAGCACAATGAGCAGTTCTTC	CASSLGRSEHNEQFF
TRBV4-2	TRBD2	NA	TRBJ2-3	TGTGCCAGCAGCCAAGAACCCTCCACCGGGACTAGCGGGAGTGGGCAGTATTTT	CASSQEPSTGTSGSGQYF
TRBV12-3/TRBV12-4	NA	NA	TRBJ2-1	TGTGCCAGCAGCCAGTGGTCGGAGCAGTTCTTC	CASSQWSEQFF
TRBV2	TRBD1	NA	TRBJ1-5	TGTGCCAGCAAGATGGACAGGGGAGAAAATCAGCCCCAGCATTTT	CASKMDRGENQPQHF
TRBV6-6	NA	NA	TRBJ2-6	TGTGCCAGCAGGCCTACAGGGACCGGGGCCAACGTCCTGACTTTC	CASRPTGTGANVLTF
TRBV28	NA	few	TRBJ1-1	TGTGCCACACGACAGATGAACACTGAAGCTTTCTTT	CATRQMNTEAFF
TRBV30	TRBD1	NA	TRBJ1-1	TGTGCCTGGAGCCCCGGAGGGGGCGCTGAAGCTTTCTTT	CAWSPGGGAEAFF
TRBV5-1	TRBD2	NA	TRBJ2-3	TGCGCCAGCAGCTTGGGGGTAGCGGGAGGCGCAGATACGCAGTATTTT	CASSLGVAGGADTQYF
TRBV5-1	TRBD2	NA	TRBJ2-5	TGCGCCAGCACACCACCGCTAGCGGGAGAGGAGACCCAGTACTTC	CASTPPLAGEETQYF
TRBV10-3	TRBD1	NA	TRBJ1-1	TGTGCCATCAGTGAGGGTGTCACAGGGGGCCGGACTGAAGCTTTCTTT	CAISEGVTGGRTEAFF
TRBV15	NA	NA	TRBJ1-3	TGTGCCACCAGGGACAGAGATTCTGGAAACACCATATATTTT	CATRDRDSGNTIYF
TRBV20-1	NA	NA	TRBJ2-2	TGCAGTGCTAGTCCCGCGGGACGTTACGGGGAGCTGTTTTTT	CSASPAGRYGELFF
TRBV6-2/TRBV6-3	NA	NA	TRBJ2-6	TGTGCCAGCAGTTCCCGCTCTGGGGCCAACGTCCTGACTTTC	CASSSRSGANVLTF
TRBV5-6	TRBD1	NA	TRBJ2-3	TGTGCCAGCAGCATGAGCCGGGACAGGGCCCTAAAGGGCACAGATACGCAGTATTTT	CASSMSRDRALKGTDTQYF
TRBV20-1	TRBD2	NA	TRBJ2-3	TGCAGTGCTAGTTCCGGTAGCGGGAGCACAGATACGCAGTATTTT	CSASSGSGSTDTQYF
TRBV10-3	TRBD2	NA	TRBJ2-2	TGTGCCATCACCAACTCCGGGACTAGAATCGGGGAGCTGTTTTTT	CAITNSGTRIGELFF
TRBV13	NA	NA	TRBJ2-7	TGTGCCAGCAGCCCCCGCGACCCGGGAAGAGGGGAGCAGTACTTC	CASSPRDPGRGEQYF
TRBV27	NA	few	TRBJ1-1	TGTGCCAGCGGCCAGGGGTACACTGAAGCTTTCTTT	CASGQGYTEAFF